A single sample is the source of the 4 T cell receptor beta chains below, sequenced in a study of T cell changes during pregnancy in multiple sclerosis. The assay was immunoSEQ multiplex PCR, and TCRdb's table has in-frame clones only and misses some. The data contain 60,000 to 70,000 clones, 90% to 95% of them singletons. Material: peripheral blood, obtained in the third trimester of pregnancy. Receptors were obtained from a female donor in good health, enrolled as a control in a pregnancy study.

The rearrangement uses TRBV2 and TRBJ1-5; a possible D gene is TRBD1 (6 bases). Germline-derived CDR1 and CDR2 are SNHLY and FYNNEI. The CDR3 is 15 residues long. V was cut by 8 bases and J by 0 bases, with 14 bases left in between. In DNA, the CDR3 is TGTGCCAGCCAAGGGGGTAGATTTAGCAATCAGCCCCAGCATTTT. It is translated as CASQGGRFSNQPQHF. The entire variable domain, with the rest obtained from reference TRBV2 and TRBJ1-5, is as follows: EPEVTQTPSHQVTQMGQEVILRCVPISNHLYFYWYRQILGQKVEFLVSFYNNEISEKSEIFDDQFSVERPDGSNFTLKIRSTKLEDSAMYFCASQGGRFSNQPQHFGDGTRLSIL.

The chain joins TRBV14 to TRBJ1-2, with D tentatively TRBD1 (6 bases). Trimming took off 0 bases at V and 9 bases at J, with 11 bases between the two ends. This CDR3 is 13 amino acids long. Germline CDR1 SGHDN, CDR2 FVKESK. The CDR3 spells CASSQEVTGSYTF. CDR3 bases: TGTGCCAGCAGCCAAGAAGTTACAGGGAGCTACACCTTC.

This clone was counted a single time. The chain couples TRBV25-1 to TRBJ2-1, with TRBD2 matching over 10 bases. Trimming removed 7 bases from V and 8 bases from J; junction bases left unmatched: 11. This CDR3 comprises 15 residues. Germline CDR1 is MGHDK and CDR2 is SYGVNS. The CDR3 loop is CASNPSGGGLYEQFF. CDR3 in DNA: TGTGCCAGCAACCCCAGCGGGGGGGGCTTATATGAGCAGTTCTTC.

The rearrangement links TRBV5-1 to TRBJ1-3, with D uncertain. The CDR3 runs to 12 residues. Trimming shortened V by 4 bases and J by 4 bases, and 6 bases separated the two germline ends. Germline lookup yields CDR1 SGHRS and CDR2 YFSETQ. The chain's CDR3 is CASSPLGNTIYF. The CDR3 DNA follows: TGCGCCAGCAGCCCGCTAGGAAACACCATATATTTT.